The text below deals with one T cell receptor (beta chain). Clones were sequenced by immunoSEQ multiplex PCR, and TCRdb holds only the in-frame ones, with some missing. The sample contains about 210,000 clones, almost 85% of which appear only once. These data originate in a study of blood T cell repertoires in COVID-19. Study-level background: T cells, B-cell-depleted T cells, or PBMCs supplied cDNA or gDNA.

Germline CDR1 reads SGHRS; CDR2 reads YFSETQ. V was cut by 3 bases and J by 5 bases, with 11 bases left in between. The CDR3 contains 14 residues. V usage is TRBV5-1 and J usage is TRBJ1-4; a possible D gene is TRBD1 (6 bases). Input material: peripheral blood. The source of this sequence is a woman aged 35 to 49 with acute or convalescent COVID-19. The CDR3 region is CASSSRDNNEKLFF. CDR3 bases: TGCGCCAGCAGCTCCCGGGACAACAATGAAAAACTGTTTTTT.